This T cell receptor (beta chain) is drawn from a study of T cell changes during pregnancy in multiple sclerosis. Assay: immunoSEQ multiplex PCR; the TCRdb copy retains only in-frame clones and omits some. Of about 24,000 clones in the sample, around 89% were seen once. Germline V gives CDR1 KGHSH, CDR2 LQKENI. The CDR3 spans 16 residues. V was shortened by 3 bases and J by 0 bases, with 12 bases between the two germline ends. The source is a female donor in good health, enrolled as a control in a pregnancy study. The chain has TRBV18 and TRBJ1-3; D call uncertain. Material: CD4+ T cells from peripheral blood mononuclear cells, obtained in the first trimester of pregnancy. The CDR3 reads CASSPGTGVSGNTIYF. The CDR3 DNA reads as TGTGCCAGCTCACCGGGCACGGGAGTCTCTGGAAACACCATATATTTT.